This TCR beta chain emerged from a study of control samples from healthy donors and cancer patients. Trimming removed 4 bases at V and 4 bases at J, with 10 bases between. CDR3 length: 14 residues. Germline values: CDR1 LNHDA, CDR2 SQIVND (reference sequence). Using immunoSEQ multiplex PCR, the repertoire was profiled, and TCRdb retains in-frame clones only, with some absent. The data hold tens of thousands of clones, with roughly 82% observed a single time. The sequence was collected from a woman aged 50 to 60 with lung cancer. The chain joins TRBV19 to TRBJ2-2, with TRBD1 as a possible D gene (6 bases). The sequenced sample was PBMCs. The DNA of the CDR3 is TGTGCCAGTAGTAGGGGGCAGGTCACCGGGGAGCTGTTTTTT. Translated: CASSRGQVTGELFF.